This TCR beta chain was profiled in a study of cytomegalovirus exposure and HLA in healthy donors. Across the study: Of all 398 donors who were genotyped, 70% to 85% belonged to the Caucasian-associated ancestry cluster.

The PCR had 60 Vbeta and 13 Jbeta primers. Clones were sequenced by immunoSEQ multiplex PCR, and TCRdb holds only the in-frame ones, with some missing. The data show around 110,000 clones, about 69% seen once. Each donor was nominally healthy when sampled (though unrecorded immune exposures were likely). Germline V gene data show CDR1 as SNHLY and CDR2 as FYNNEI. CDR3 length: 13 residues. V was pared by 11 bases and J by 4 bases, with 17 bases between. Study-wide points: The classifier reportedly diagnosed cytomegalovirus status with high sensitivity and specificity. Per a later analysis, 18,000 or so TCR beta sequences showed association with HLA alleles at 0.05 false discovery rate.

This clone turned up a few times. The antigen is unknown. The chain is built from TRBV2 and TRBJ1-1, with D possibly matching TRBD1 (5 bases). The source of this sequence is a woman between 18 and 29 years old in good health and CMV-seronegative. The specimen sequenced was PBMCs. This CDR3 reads CAGATRDRTEAFF. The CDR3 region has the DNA TGTGCCGGAGCCACCAGGGATCGCACTGAAGCTTTCTTT.